This T cell receptor (beta chain) was found in a study of shared clonotypes between healthy human individuals. Sequencing used immunoSEQ multiplex PCR; TCRdb keeps in-frame clones, though not all of them. The sample lists over a million clones; about 98% were seen once. V lost 4 bases, J lost 7 bases, and 14 bases lay in between. CDR1 MDHEN and CDR2 SYDVKM come from the germline V gene. This CDR3 has 14 amino acids. This clonotype was obtained from a man aged 30 to 39 in good health. V usage is TRBV28 and J usage is TRBJ1-5, with D maybe TRBD1 (6 bases). Sequences were obtained from naive CD4+ T cells sorted from blood. Subset defined: CD45RA+ positively selected. As DNA, the CDR3 is TGTGCCAGCAGTTCTCAATTACAGGGACAGCCCCAGCATTTT. The encoded protein is CASSSQLQGQPQHF. Filled out from reference TRBV28 and TRBJ1-5, the complete variable domain reads DVKVTQSSRYLVKRTGEKVFLECVQDMDHENMFWYRQDPGLGLRLIYFSYDVKMKEKGDIPEGYSVSREKKERFSLILESASTNQTSMYLCASSSQLQGQPQHFGDGTRLSIL.